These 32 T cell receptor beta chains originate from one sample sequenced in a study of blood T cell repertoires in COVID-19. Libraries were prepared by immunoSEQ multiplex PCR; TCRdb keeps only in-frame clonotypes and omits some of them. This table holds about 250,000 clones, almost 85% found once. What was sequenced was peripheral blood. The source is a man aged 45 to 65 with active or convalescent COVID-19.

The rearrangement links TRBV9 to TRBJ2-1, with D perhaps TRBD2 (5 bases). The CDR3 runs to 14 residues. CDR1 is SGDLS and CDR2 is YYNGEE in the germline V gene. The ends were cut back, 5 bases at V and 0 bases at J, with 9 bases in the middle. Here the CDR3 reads CASSGRSSYNEQFF. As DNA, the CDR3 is TGTGCCAGCAGTGGGAGAAGCTCCTACAATGAGCAGTTCTTC.

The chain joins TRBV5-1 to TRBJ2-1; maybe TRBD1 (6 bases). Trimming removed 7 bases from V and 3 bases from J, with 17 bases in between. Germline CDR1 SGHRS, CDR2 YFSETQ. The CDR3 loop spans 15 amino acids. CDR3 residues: CASRPGRDNYNEQFF. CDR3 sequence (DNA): TGCGCCAGCCGCCCCGGTAGGGACAACTACAATGAGCAGTTCTTC.

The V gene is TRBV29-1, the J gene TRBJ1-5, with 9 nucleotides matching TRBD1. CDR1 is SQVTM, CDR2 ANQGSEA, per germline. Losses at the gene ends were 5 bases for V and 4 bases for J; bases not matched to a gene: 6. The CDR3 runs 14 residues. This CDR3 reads CSVSGDRENQPQHF. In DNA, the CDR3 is TGCAGCGTTTCAGGGGACAGGGAAAATCAGCCCCAGCATTTT.

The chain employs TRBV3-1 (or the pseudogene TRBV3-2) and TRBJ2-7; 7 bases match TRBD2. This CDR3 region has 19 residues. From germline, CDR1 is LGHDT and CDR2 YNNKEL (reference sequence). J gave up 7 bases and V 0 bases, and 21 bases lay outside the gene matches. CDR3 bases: TGTGCCAGCAGCCAAGATTTGGGGGGGGACTCTCCCCTCCCTCGGGAGCAGTACTTC. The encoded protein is CASSQDLGGDSPLPREQYF.

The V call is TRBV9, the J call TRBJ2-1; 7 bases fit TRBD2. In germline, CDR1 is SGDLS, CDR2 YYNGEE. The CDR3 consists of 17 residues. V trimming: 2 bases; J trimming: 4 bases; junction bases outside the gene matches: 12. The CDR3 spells CASSVRGGINEYNEQFF. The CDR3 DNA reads TGTGCCAGCAGCGTCCGGGGAGGGATTAATGAGTACAATGAGCAGTTCTTC. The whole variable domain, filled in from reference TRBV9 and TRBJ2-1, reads DSGVTQTPKHLITATGQRVTLRCSPRSGDLSVYWYQQSLDQGLQFLIQYYNGEERAKGNILERFSAQQFPDLHSELNLSSLELGDSALYFCASSVRGGINEYNEQFFGPGTRLTVL.

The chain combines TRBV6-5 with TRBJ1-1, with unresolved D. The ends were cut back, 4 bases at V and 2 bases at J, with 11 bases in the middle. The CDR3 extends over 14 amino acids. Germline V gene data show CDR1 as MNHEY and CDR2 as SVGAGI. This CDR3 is CASSSPGRNTEAFF. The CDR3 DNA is TGTGCCAGCAGTTCTCCGGGTCGTAACACTGAAGCTTTCTTT.

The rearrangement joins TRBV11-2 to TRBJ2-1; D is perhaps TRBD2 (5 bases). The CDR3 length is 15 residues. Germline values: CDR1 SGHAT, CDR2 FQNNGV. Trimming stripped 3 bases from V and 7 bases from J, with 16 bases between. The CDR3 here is CASSLGVERYNEQFF. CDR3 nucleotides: TGTGCCAGCAGCTTGGGAGTAGAGAGGTATAATGAGCAGTTCTTC.

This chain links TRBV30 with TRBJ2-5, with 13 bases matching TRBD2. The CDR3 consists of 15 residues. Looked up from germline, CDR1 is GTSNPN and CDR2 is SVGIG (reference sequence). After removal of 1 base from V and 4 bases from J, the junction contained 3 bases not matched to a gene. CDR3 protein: CAWSGGLAGLETQYF. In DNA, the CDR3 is TGTGCCTGGAGTGGGGGACTAGCGGGACTAGAGACCCAGTACTTC.

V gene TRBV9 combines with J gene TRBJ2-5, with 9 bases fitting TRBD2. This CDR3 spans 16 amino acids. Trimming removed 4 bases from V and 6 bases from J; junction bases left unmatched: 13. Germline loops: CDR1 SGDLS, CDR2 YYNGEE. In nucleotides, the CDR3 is TGTGCCAGCAGCCCTGCCACGACTAGCGGTCAGAAGACCCAGTACTTC. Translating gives CASSPATTSGQKTQYF.

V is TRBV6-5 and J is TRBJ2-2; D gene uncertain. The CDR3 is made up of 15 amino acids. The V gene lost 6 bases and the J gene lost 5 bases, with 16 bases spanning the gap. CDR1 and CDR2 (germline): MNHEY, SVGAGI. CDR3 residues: CASRPLGHITGELFF. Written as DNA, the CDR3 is TGTGCCAGCAGACCCCTAGGCCACATTACCGGGGAGCTGTTTTTT.

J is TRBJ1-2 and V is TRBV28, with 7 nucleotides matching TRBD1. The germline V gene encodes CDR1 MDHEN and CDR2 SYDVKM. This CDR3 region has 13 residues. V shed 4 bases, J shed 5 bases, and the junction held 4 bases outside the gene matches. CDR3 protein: CASSSGQLYGYTF. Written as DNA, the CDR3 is TGTGCCAGCAGTTCGGGACAGCTTTATGGCTACACCTTC.

The CDR3 nucleotides read TGTGCCAGCAGCTTAGCGGCCAGGGGGTACGGCTACACCTTC. It translates to CASSLAARGYGYTF. The rearrangement links TRBV7-9 to TRBJ1-2; TRBD1 agrees at 7 bases. The CDR3 has 14 amino acids. Trimming removed 0 bases from V and 8 bases from J; junction bases left unmatched: 6. Per germline, CDR1 SEHNR and CDR2 FQNEAQ (reference sequence).

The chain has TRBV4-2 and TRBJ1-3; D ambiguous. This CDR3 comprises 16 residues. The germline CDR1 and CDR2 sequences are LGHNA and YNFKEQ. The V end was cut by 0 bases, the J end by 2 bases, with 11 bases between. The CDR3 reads CASSQDQASPGNTIYF. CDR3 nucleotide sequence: TGTGCCAGCAGCCAAGATCAGGCCAGCCCTGGAAACACCATATATTTT.

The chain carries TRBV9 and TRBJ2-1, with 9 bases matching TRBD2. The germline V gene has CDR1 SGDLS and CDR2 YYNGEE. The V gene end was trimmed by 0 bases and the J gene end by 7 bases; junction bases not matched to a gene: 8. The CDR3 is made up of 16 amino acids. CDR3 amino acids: CASSVVGAGGPNEQFF. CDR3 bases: TGTGCCAGCAGCGTAGTTGGGGCGGGAGGGCCGAATGAGCAGTTCTTC.

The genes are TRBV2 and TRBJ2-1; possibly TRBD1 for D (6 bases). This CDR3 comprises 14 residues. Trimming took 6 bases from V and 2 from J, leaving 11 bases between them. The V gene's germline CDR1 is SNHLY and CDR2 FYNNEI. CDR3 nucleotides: TGTGCCAGCAGGGCCAGGGGCGCCTACAATGAGCAGTTCTTC. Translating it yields CASRARGAYNEQFF.

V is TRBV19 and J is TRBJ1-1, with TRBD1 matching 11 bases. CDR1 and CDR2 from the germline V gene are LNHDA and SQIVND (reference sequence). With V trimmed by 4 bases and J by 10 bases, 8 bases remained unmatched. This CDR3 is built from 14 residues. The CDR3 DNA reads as TGTGCCAGTAGTAGGGACAGGGGGACCACAAGAGCTTTCTTT. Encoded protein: CASSRDRGTTRAFF.

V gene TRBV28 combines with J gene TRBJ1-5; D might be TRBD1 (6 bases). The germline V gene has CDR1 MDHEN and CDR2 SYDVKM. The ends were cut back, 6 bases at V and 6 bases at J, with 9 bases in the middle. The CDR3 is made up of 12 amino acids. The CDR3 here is CASRIGGQPQHF. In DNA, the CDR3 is TGTGCCAGCAGAATAGGGGGTCAGCCCCAGCATTTT.

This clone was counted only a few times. The DNA of the CDR3 is TGCGCCAGCAGCCTAGACTTATACTACAATGAGCAGTTCTTC. It is translated as CASSLDLYYNEQFF. The chain links TRBV4-3 to TRBJ2-1; D is unclear. Germline V gives CDR1 LGHNA, CDR2 YSLEER. This CDR3 spans 14 amino acids. Between the trimmed V and J ends, which lost 4 bases and 3 bases, there was a span of 10 bases.

The CDR3 DNA reads as TGTGCCAGCAGCCAAGGTGTGAGTTCAGATACGCAGTATTTT. The encoded protein is CASSQGVSSDTQYF. The chain joins TRBV3-1 (or the pseudogene TRBV3-2) to TRBJ2-3; no firm D call. CDR1 is LGHDT, CDR2 YNNKEL, per germline (reference sequence). The CDR3 is 14 amino acids. Trimming left V 1 base short and J 4 bases short, with 9 bases between.

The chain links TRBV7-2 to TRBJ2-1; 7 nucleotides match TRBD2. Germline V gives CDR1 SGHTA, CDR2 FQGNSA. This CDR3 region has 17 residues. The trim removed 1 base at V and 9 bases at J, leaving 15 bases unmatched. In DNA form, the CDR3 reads TGTGCCAGCAGCTTAGGGGGCCTAGCGGTCATTGTCGGTGAGCAGTTCTTC. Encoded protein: CASSLGGLAVIVGEQFF.

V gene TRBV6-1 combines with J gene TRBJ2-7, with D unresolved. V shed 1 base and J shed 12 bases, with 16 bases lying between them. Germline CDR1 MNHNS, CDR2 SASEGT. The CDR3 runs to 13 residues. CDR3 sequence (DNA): TGTGCCAGCAGTGAAGTCCCAGAAACCCAGTGGTACTTC. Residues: CASSEVPETQWYF.

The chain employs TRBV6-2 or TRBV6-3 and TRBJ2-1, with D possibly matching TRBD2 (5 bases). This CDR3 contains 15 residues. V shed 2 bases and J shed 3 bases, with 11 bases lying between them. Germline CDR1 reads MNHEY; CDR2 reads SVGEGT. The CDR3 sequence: CASSYERESYNEQFF. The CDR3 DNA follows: TGTGCCAGCAGTTACGAAAGGGAGAGCTACAATGAGCAGTTCTTC.

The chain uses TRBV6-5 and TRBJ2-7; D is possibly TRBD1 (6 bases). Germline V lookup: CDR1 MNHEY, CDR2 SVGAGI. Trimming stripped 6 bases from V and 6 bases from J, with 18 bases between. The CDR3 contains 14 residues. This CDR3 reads CASRLGQRPTEQYF. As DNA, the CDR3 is TGTGCCAGCAGGCTAGGACAGAGGCCGACCGAGCAGTACTTC.

CDR3 sequence reads: CASNHHRAGDNKAFF. The CDR3 DNA sequence: TGCGCCAGCAATCATCACAGGGCGGGGGATAATAAAGCTTTCTTT. The chain couples TRBV5-1 to TRBJ1-1; D is possibly TRBD1 (6 bases). V lost 6 bases and J 9 bases, leaving 24 bases between the germline ends. The germline V gene has CDR1 SGHRS and CDR2 YFSETQ. The CDR3 is made up of 15 amino acids. Looking up the rest from reference TRBV5-1 and TRBJ1-1 gives the full variable domain: KAGVTQTPRYLIKTRGQQVTLSCSPISGHRSVSWYQQTPGQGLQFLFEYFSETQRNKGNFPGRFSGRQFSNSRSEMNVSTLELGDSALYLCASNHHRAGDNKAFFGQGTRLTVV.

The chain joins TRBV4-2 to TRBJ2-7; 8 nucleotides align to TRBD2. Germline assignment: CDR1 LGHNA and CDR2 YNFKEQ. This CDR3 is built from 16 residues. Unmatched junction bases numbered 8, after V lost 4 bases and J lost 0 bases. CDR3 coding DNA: TGTGCCAGCAGCCGCGATAGCGGGACGGGCTCCTACGAGCAGTACTTC. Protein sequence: CASSRDSGTGSYEQYF.

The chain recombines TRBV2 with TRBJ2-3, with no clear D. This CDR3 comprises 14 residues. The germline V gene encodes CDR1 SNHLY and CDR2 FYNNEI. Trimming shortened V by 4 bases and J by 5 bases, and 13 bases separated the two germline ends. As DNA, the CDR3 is TGTGCCAGCAGTGGTGACGAGCGTCGAGATACGCAGTATTTT. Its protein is CASSGDERRDTQYF.

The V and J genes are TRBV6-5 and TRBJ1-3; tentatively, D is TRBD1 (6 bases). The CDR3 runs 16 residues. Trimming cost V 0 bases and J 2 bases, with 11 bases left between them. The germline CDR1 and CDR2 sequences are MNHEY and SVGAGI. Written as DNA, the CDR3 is TGTGCCAGCAGTTACTCGTCGGCAGGGGCTGGAAACACCATATATTTT. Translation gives CASSYSSAGAGNTIYF.

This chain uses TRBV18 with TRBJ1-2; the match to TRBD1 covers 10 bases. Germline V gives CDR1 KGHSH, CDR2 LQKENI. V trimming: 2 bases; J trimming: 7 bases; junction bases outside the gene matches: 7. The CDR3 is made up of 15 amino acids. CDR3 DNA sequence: TGTGCCAGCTCACCAGGGACAGGGGAGTTAAGTGGCTACACCTTC. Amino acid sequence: CASSPGTGELSGYTF.

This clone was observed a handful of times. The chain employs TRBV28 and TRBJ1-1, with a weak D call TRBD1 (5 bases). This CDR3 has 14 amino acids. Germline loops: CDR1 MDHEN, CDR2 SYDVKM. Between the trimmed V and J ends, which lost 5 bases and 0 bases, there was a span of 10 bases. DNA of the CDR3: TGTGCCAGCAGTGTGACAGCGTTGAACACTGAAGCTTTCTTT. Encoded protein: CASSVTALNTEAFF.

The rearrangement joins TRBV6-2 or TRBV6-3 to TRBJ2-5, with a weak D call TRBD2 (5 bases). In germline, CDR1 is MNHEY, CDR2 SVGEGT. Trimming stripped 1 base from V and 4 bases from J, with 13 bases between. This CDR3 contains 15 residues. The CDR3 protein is CASSYFGSSTETQYF. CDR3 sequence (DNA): TGTGCCAGCAGTTACTTTGGTTCTAGCACAGAGACCCAGTACTTC.

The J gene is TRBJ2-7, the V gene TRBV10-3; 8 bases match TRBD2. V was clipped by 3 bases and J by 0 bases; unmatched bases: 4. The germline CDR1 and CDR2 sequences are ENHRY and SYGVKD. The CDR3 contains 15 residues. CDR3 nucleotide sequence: TGTGCCATCAGTGAACCTAGCGGGTCCTCCTACGAGCAGTACTTC. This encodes CAISEPSGSSYEQYF.

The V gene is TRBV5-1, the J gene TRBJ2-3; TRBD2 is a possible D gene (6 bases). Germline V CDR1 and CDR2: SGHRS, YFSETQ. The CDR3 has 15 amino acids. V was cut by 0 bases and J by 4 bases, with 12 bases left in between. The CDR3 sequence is CASSLGGGIADTQYF. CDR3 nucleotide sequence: TGCGCCAGCAGCTTGGGGGGCGGGATCGCAGATACGCAGTATTTT.